The clone carrying this TCR beta chain came up a few times. What it binds is not known. This sample is drawn from a study of regulatory T cells in long-lasting Graves disease. Findings and caveats of the study: Persistent disease favored TRBV28, TRBJ1-2 and TRBJ2-5.

iRepertoire HTBI primers and Arm-PCR of CDR3 regions built TCR beta libraries. In TCRdb, the multiplex PCR reads were re-called with MiXCR into one record per CDR3 protein. The sample lists 500,000 to 700,000 distinct CDR3 sequences; 15% to 20% were seen once. Germline CDR1 and CDR2: MNHNS and SASEGT. This CDR3 is 15 amino acids long. J lost 1 base, V lost 10 bases, and 11 bases had no gene match. Time point meaning: newly diagnosed GD, antithyroid drugs for less than 3 months. The TCR library used RNA extracted from PBMCs. In addition, the sample was reused for a study of T cells in Graves' hyperthyroidism and ophthalmopathy. That investigation notes: During a first-round RT-PCR of the TCR CDR3, the HTBI primer set was used.

V is TRBV6-1 and J is TRBJ2-7; TRBD1 matches at 9 bases. Sequenced here: peripheral blood mononuclear cells (PBMCs), sampled at new diagnosis, from a patient treated with antithyroid drugs. The receptor was derived from a woman in her 30s with Graves disease. The CDR3 coding sequence is TGTGCCACCTCCTTAAAGGGACAGGGTTCCTACGAGCAGTACTTC. Residues: CATSLKGQGSYEQYF.